This T cell receptor beta chain was identified in a study of blood T cell repertoires in COVID-19. The CDR3 covers 12 residues. Germline-derived CDR1 and CDR2 are MRHNA and SNTAGT. V lost 9 bases and J lost 2, with 11 bases in between. Assay: immunoSEQ multiplex PCR; the TCRdb copy retains only in-frame clones and omits some. The sample contains over 200,000 clones, approximately 85% of which appear only once. The sequence was obtained from a woman aged 45-65 years who had recovered from COVID-19. V gene TRBV6-4 combines with J gene TRBJ2-7; unclear D gene. Specimen: PBMCs or T cells enriched from blood (not recorded which). This CDR3 reads CARSATPYEQYF. The CDR3 DNA is TGTGCCAGGTCCGCGACACCCTACGAGCAGTACTTC.